Listed below are T cell receptor beta chains from one sample, sequenced in a study of blood T cell repertoires in COVID-19. TCRdb keeps only in-frame clones here, not all; method: immunoSEQ multiplex PCR. The sample consists of 150,000 to 200,000 clones, about 84% of them appearing once. Sequencing was done on a sample of peripheral blood. The receptors were sampled from a person aged 70 to 79 with COVID-19, enrolled during active disease. CDR3s include the opening cysteine and the closing phenylalanine or tryptophan. Each record gives: D gene, J gene, clone size, V gene, CDR3 protein, CDR3 DNA. D genes are given only for firm matches. Size is omitted from some rows. Given values are once, few, many or a class for expanded clones.

D: .; J: TRBJ2-1; size: .; V: TRBV27; CDR3: CASSPSNPPGFFNEQFF; DNA: TGTGCCAGCAGCCCATCGAACCCCCCGGGTTTTTTCAATGAGCAGTTCTTC
D: TRBD2; J: TRBJ2-1; size: .; V: TRBV5-6; CDR3: CASSSPWGGNEQFF; DNA: TGTGCCAGCAGCTCTCCCTGGGGGGGCAATGAGCAGTTCTTC
D: TRBD2; J: TRBJ2-1; size: .; V: TRBV7-2; CDR3: CASSLATREGQFF; DNA: TGTGCCAGCAGCTTAGCTACTCGGGAGGGGCAGTTCTTC
D: .; J: TRBJ2-5; size: .; V: TRBV7-3; CDR3: CASSPTPGDQETQYF; DNA: TGTGCCAGCAGCCCAACGCCGGGAGATCAAGAGACCCAGTACTTC
D: .; J: TRBJ1-6; size: .; V: TRBV11-2; CDR3: CASSFRQGNSPLHF; DNA: TGTGCCAGCAGCTTTCGCCAGGGCAATTCACCCCTCCACTTT
D: .; J: TRBJ1-6; size: .; V: TRBV19; CDR3: CASSPLQGPVSGSPLHF; DNA: TGTGCCAGTAGTCCCTTACAGGGTCCGGTTTCGGGTTCACCCCTCCACTTT
D: .; J: TRBJ1-4; size: .; V: TRBV7-2; CDR3: CASSLLGGQNGEKLFF; DNA: TGTGCCAGCAGCTTACTTGGCGGACAGAACGGAGAAAAACTGTTTTTT
D: .; J: TRBJ1-1; size: few; V: TRBV19; CDR3: CASSMDSVNTEAFF; DNA: TGTGCCAGTAGTATGGACAGCGTGAACACTGAAGCTTTCTTT
D: .; J: TRBJ2-1; size: .; V: TRBV7-2; CDR3: CASSFSGRDILNEQFF; DNA: TGTGCCAGCAGCTTCTCCGGCCGGGACATACTCAATGAGCAGTTCTTC
D: .; J: TRBJ1-1; size: .; V: TRBV19; CDR3: CASSIGAGAGPLGAFF; DNA: TGTGCCAGTAGTATTGGGGCAGGGGCTGGTCCCCTGGGAGCTTTCTTT
D: .; J: TRBJ2-2; size: .; V: TRBV19; CDR3: CASSTGGLGELFF; DNA: TGTGCCAGTAGTACAGGGGGGTTGGGGGAGCTGTTTTTT
D: .; J: TRBJ2-6; size: .; V: TRBV6-1; CDR3: CASSEPKHGGSGANVLTF; DNA: TGTGCCAGCAGCGAACCCAAGCACGGGGGATCTGGGGCCAACGTCCTGACTTTC
D: TRBD1; J: TRBJ1-6; size: .; V: TRBV7-9; CDR3: CASRGQGDNSPLHF; DNA: TGTGCCAGCAGGGGACAGGGGGATAATTCACCCCTCCACTTT
D: TRBD1; J: TRBJ1-1; size: .; V: TRBV4-1; CDR3: CASSQALTGGASTEAFF; DNA: TGCGCCAGCAGCCAAGCCCTTACAGGGGGCGCATCTACTGAAGCTTTCTTT
D: TRBD1; J: TRBJ1-1; size: .; V: TRBV14; CDR3: CASSVTGGDGTEAFF; DNA: TGTGCCAGCAGCGTCACAGGGGGCGATGGCACTGAAGCTTTCTTT
D: .; J: TRBJ1-2; size: .; V: TRBV27; CDR3: CASSSLYPGGLYGYTF; DNA: TGTGCCAGCAGTTCCTTGTACCCGGGGGGCCTCTATGGCTACACCTTC
D: .; J: TRBJ2-7; size: .; V: TRBV7-2; CDR3: CASSFGGGPYEQYF; DNA: TGTGCCAGCAGCTTTGGAGGAGGGCCCTACGAGCAGTACTTC
D: .; J: TRBJ1-6; size: .; V: TRBV6-2/TRBV6-3; CDR3: CASSYSRGGNSPLHF; DNA: TGTGCCAGCAGTTACTCGCGGGGAGGGAATTCACCCCTCCACTTT
D: .; J: TRBJ1-1; size: once; V: TRBV3-1/TRBV3-2; CDR3: CASSQVGGGDTEAFF; DNA: TGTGCCAGCAGCCAAGTAGGGGGTGGAGACACTGAAGCTTTCTTT
D: .; J: TRBJ1-3; size: .; V: TRBV19; CDR3: CASSNQAGRNTIYF; DNA: TGTGCCAGTAGTAACCAAGCAGGAAGAAACACCATATATTTT
D: TRBD1; J: TRBJ1-2; size: .; V: TRBV7-6; CDR3: CASSLIVPRGRGFSDTF; DNA: TGTGCCAGCAGCTTAATCGTGCCCAGGGGGCGGGGTTTCTCGGACACCTTC
D: .; J: TRBJ2-5; size: .; V: TRBV7-2; CDR3: CASSLSETQYF; DNA: TGTGCCAGCAGCCTCTCAGAGACCCAGTACTTC
D: TRBD2; J: TRBJ2-1; size: .; V: TRBV11-2; CDR3: CASTAIAGRVSYNEQFF; DNA: TGTGCCAGCACCGCTATAGCGGGGCGAGTCTCCTACAATGAGCAGTTCTTC
D: TRBD1; J: TRBJ1-3; size: .; V: TRBV7-2; CDR3: CASSVTGGNTIYF; DNA: TGTGCCAGCAGCGTGACAGGGGGAAACACCATATATTTT
D: .; J: TRBJ2-1; size: .; V: TRBV11-2; CDR3: CASSSGTQSYNEQFF; DNA: TGTGCCAGCAGCTCCGGGACACAATCCTACAATGAGCAGTTCTTC
D: .; J: TRBJ1-5; size: .; V: TRBV27; CDR3: CASSLNGRGRGNQPQHF; DNA: TGTGCCAGCAGTTTAAACGGGAGAGGGAGAGGCAATCAGCCCCAGCATTTT
D: .; J: TRBJ1-2; size: once; V: TRBV6-6; CDR3: CASSAAGDYNYGYTF; DNA: TGTGCCAGCAGTGCCGCAGGGGATTATAACTATGGCTACACCTTC
D: .; J: TRBJ2-3; size: .; V: TRBV6-2/TRBV6-3; CDR3: CASSYSLGVTDTQYF; DNA: TGTGCCAGCAGTTACTCGCTAGGCGTGACAGATACGCAGTATTTT
D: .; J: TRBJ1-3; size: .; V: TRBV19; CDR3: CASSIDLFTLIQGPGNTIYF; DNA: TGTGCCAGTAGTATAGATCTTTTCACTCTCATACAGGGACCTGGAAACACCATATATTTT
D: TRBD2; J: TRBJ2-1; size: few; V: TRBV5-1; CDR3: CASSLLPSGGNEQFF; DNA: TGCGCCAGCAGCCTCCTACCCTCGGGAGGCAATGAGCAGTTCTTC
D: .; J: TRBJ1-4; size: .; V: TRBV25-1; CDR3: CASSEFQDSATNEKLFF; DNA: TGTGCCAGCAGTGAATTTCAGGATTCTGCAACTAATGAAAAACTGTTTTTT
D: .; J: TRBJ1-2; size: .; V: TRBV7-8; CDR3: CASSLGLGNGYTF; DNA: TGTGCCAGCAGCTTAGGGCTAGGCAATGGCTACACCTTC
D: TRBD1; J: TRBJ2-3; size: .; V: TRBV27; CDR3: CASRRQGADTQYF; DNA: TGTGCCAGCAGGAGGCAGGGGGCAGATACGCAGTATTTT
D: .; J: TRBJ2-1; size: .; V: TRBV2; CDR3: CASSDIGDLRGNEQFF; DNA: TGTGCCAGCAGTGATATTGGGGATCTAAGGGGAAATGAGCAGTTCTTC
D: .; J: TRBJ1-2; size: .; V: TRBV10-3; CDR3: CAISREGEGYTF; DNA: TGTGCCATCTCCAGGGAGGGGGAAGGCTACACCTTC
D: .; J: TRBJ2-1; size: .; V: TRBV30; CDR3: CAWSVGGGGAKNEQFF; DNA: TGTGCCTGGAGTGTGGGCGGTGGGGGGGCGAAGAATGAGCAGTTCTTC
D: .; J: TRBJ1-6; size: .; V: TRBV28; CDR3: CASSLPSSYNSPLHF; DNA: TGTGCCAGCAGTTTACCTAGCTCCTATAATTCACCCCTCCACTTT
D: .; J: TRBJ1-2; size: once; V: TRBV29-1; CDR3: CSVIGGGGYTF; DNA: TGCAGCGTGATCGGAGGCGGAGGCTACACCTTC
D: .; J: TRBJ2-1; size: .; V: TRBV19; CDR3: CATRTGSSYNEQFF; DNA: TGTGCCACCCGAACCGGTAGCTCCTACAATGAGCAGTTCTTC
D: TRBD1; J: TRBJ1-3; size: .; V: TRBV5-8; CDR3: CASSFSPGQGSIYF; DNA: TGTGCCAGCAGCTTTTCTCCGGGACAGGGAAGTATTTATTTT
D: .; J: TRBJ2-1; size: .; V: TRBV2; CDR3: CASSEPLFAQGGEQFF; DNA: TGTGCCAGCAGTGAGCCACTCTTCGCGCAGGGCGGTGAGCAGTTCTTC
D: TRBD2; J: TRBJ2-1; size: .; V: TRBV28; CDR3: CASDGGAGVLTQSYNEQFF; DNA: TGTGCCAGTGATGGCGGGGCGGGAGTACTCACGCAAAGCTACAATGAGCAGTTCTTC
D: .; J: TRBJ1-1; size: .; V: TRBV20-1; CDR3: CSARVLSEAFF; DNA: TGCAGTGCTAGAGTGCTGAGTGAAGCTTTCTTT
D: .; J: TRBJ2-3; size: .; V: TRBV12-3/TRBV12-4; CDR3: CASGGARDTQYF; DNA: TGTGCCAGTGGGGGGGCTAGGGATACGCAGTATTTT
D: TRBD2; J: TRBJ2-5; size: .; V: TRBV2; CDR3: CASILGGAQETQYF; DNA: TGTGCCAGCATCCTCGGGGGGGCCCAAGAGACCCAGTACTTC
D: TRBD2; J: TRBJ2-1; size: .; V: TRBV24-1; CDR3: CATSGPSGLARFF; DNA: TGTGCCACCAGTGGGCCTAGCGGGCTAGCAAGGTTCTTC
D: TRBD1; J: TRBJ1-4; size: .; V: TRBV15; CDR3: CATSRETGSQGKLFF; DNA: TGTGCCACCAGCAGAGAGACAGGGTCTCAAGGAAAACTGTTTTTT
D: .; J: TRBJ1-2; size: .; V: TRBV9; CDR3: CASSVAADPGLSYTF; DNA: TGTGCCAGCAGCGTAGCTGCAGATCCGGGTTTAAGCTACACCTTC
D: TRBD2; J: TRBJ2-1; size: .; V: TRBV10-2; CDR3: CASSEGTSGSLDEQFF; DNA: TGCGCCAGCAGTGAGGGCACTAGCGGGAGTTTAGATGAGCAGTTCTTC
D: TRBD1; J: TRBJ1-6; size: .; V: TRBV10-3; CDR3: CAISERGQLSPLHF; DNA: TGTGCCATCAGTGAGAGGGGGCAGTTGTCACCCCTCCACTTT
D: .; J: TRBJ2-1; size: .; V: TRBV6-5; CDR3: CASRGTRGVDEQFF; DNA: TGTGCCAGCAGGGGTACACGGGGAGTGGATGAGCAGTTCTTC
D: .; J: TRBJ2-3; size: .; V: TRBV6-6; CDR3: CASSSGTLSTDTQYF; DNA: TGTGCCAGCAGTTCCGGGACACTGAGCACAGATACGCAGTATTTT
D: .; J: TRBJ2-6; size: .; V: TRBV18; CDR3: CASSPRGPKGGSSGANVLTF; DNA: TGTGCCAGCTCACCAAGGGGCCCGAAGGGCGGTAGCTCTGGGGCCAACGTCCTGACTTTC
D: TRBD2; J: TRBJ2-2; size: .; V: TRBV18; CDR3: CASSPLGLAATGELFF; DNA: TGTGCCAGCTCACCCCTGGGACTAGCAGCCACCGGGGAGCTGTTTTTT